The 14 T cell receptor beta chains given below trace back to one sample, sequenced in a study of OX40 agonist ivuxolimab in advanced cancers. The table came from immunoSEQ multiplex PCR; TCRdb's copy has only in-frame clones and leaves some out. The data hold 77,000 or so clones, with 90% observed a single time. The input for sequencing was CD4+ or CD8+ T cells sorted from blood, taken in a trial of the OX40 agonist ivuxolimab. Receptors were obtained from an adult with an advanced solid tumor such as melanoma, head and neck, liver or kidney cancer.

The genes are TRBV10-3 and TRBJ1-1; TRBD1 is a possible D gene (6 bases). This CDR3 is built from 17 residues. Germline V lookup: CDR1 ENHRY, CDR2 SYGVKD. V was trimmed by 3 bases and J by 5 bases, leaving 22 bases between them. The chain's CDR3 is CAISDRVTGQRVTEAFF. CDR3 coding DNA: TGTGCCATCAGTGATCGTGTTACGGGACAAAGGGTAACTGAAGCTTTCTTT.

V is TRBV5-8 and J is TRBJ2-7, with a tentative D call TRBD1 (6 bases). V was clipped by 2 bases and J by 2 bases, with 11 bases between them. Germline V CDR1 and CDR2: SGHTS, YDEGEE. CDR3 length: 14 amino acids. The DNA for the CDR3 is TGTGCCAGCAGCTTAAACAGGGAAGCCTACGAGCAGTACTTC. Amino acids: CASSLNREAYEQYF.

The J gene is TRBJ2-3, the V gene TRBV5-1, with a possible D match to TRBD1 (6 bases). V lost 7 bases and J 4 bases, leaving 19 bases between the germline ends. The length of the CDR3 is 15 residues. Germline assignment: CDR1 SGHRS and CDR2 YFSETQ. For the CDR3, the DNA is TGCGCCAGCGGGGAACAGGGCCCGGGCGCAGATACGCAGTATTTT. Amino acid sequence: CASGEQGPGADTQYF.

V gene TRBV11-2 combines with J gene TRBJ2-7; perhaps D is TRBD1 or TRBD2 (6 bases each). V was clipped by 1 base and J by 3 bases, with 16 bases between them. Germline V lookup: CDR1 SGHAT, CDR2 FQNNGV. The CDR3 covers 16 residues. CDR3 loop: CASSLVFSGGSYEQYF. For the CDR3, the DNA is TGTGCCAGCAGCTTAGTATTCTCCGGGGGCAGCTACGAGCAGTACTTC. The whole variable domain, filled in from reference TRBV11-2 and TRBJ2-7, reads EAGVAQSPRYKIIEKRQSVAFWCNPISGHATLYWYQQILGQGPKLLIQFQNNGVVDDSQLPKDRFSAERLKGVDSTLKIQPAKLEDSAVYLCASSLVFSGGSYEQYFGPGTRLTVT.

The rearrangement links TRBV6-4 to TRBJ1-5, with 7 bases aligning to TRBD1. From germline, CDR1 is MRHNA and CDR2 SNTAGT. The V and J ends lost 6 bases and 7 bases, in that order; junction bases with no gene match: 12. The CDR3 runs to 15 residues. The CDR3 reads CASRDRHRRGQPQHF. As DNA, the CDR3 is TGTGCCAGCAGGGACAGGCACAGGCGAGGACAGCCCCAGCATTTT.

The rearrangement joins TRBV28 to TRBJ2-1; D may match TRBD1 or TRBD2 (5 bases each). V was pared by 5 bases and J by 6 bases, with 20 bases between. The germline V gene encodes CDR1 MDHEN and CDR2 SYDVKM. There are 16 residues in the CDR3. This CDR3 is CASSPGGSGRGNEQFF. In DNA form, the CDR3 reads TGTGCCAGCAGTCCTGGTGGGTCGGGGCGCGGCAATGAGCAGTTCTTC. Full variable domain (outside the CDR3, taken from reference TRBV28 and TRBJ2-1): DVKVTQSSRYLVKRTGEKVFLECVQDMDHENMFWYRQDPGLGLRLIYFSYDVKMKEKGDIPEGYSVSREKKERFSLILESASTNQTSMYLCASSPGGSGRGNEQFFGPGTRLTVL.

This clone showed up just a few times. This chain connects TRBV20-1 to TRBJ2-7; TRBD2 is a possible D gene (5 bases). V lost 3 bases and J lost 7, with 10 bases in between. This CDR3 spans 11 amino acids. Per germline, CDR1 DFQATT and CDR2 SNEGSKA (reference sequence). CDR3 loop: CSARAGIEQYF. The CDR3, as DNA: TGCAGTGCTAGGGCCGGGATAGAGCAGTACTTC.

The chain uses TRBV5-1 and TRBJ2-2; 14 nucleotides agree with TRBD2. With V trimmed by 3 bases and J by 2 bases, 3 bases remained unmatched. The length of the CDR3 is 17 residues. Germline CDR1 is SGHRS and CDR2 is YFSETQ. The chain's CDR3 is CASSWGLAGANTGELFF. For the CDR3, the DNA is TGCGCCAGCAGCTGGGGACTAGCGGGAGCAAACACCGGGGAGCTGTTTTTT. The complete variable domain, with remaining parts taken from reference TRBV5-1 and TRBJ2-2, reads KAGVTQTPRYLIKTRGQQVTLSCSPISGHRSVSWYQQTPGQGLQFLFEYFSETQRNKGNFPGRFSGRQFSNSRSEMNVSTLELGDSALYLCASSWGLAGANTGELFFGEGSRLTVL.

Turning to this clone: The germline gene is not matched at one end of the junction; a read error may be the cause. J is TRBJ2-5 and V is TRBV7-7; no clear D. The CDR3 has 12 residues. The germline CDR1 and CDR2 sequences are SSHAT and FNYEAQ (reference sequence). CDR3 region: CASSFYGETRYF. The CDR3 DNA reads as TGTGCCAGCAGCTTTTATGGAGAGACCCGGTACTTC.

This chain connects TRBV5-1 to TRBJ1-3; D remains ambiguous. The CDR3 has 14 residues. Germline V gives CDR1 SGHRS, CDR2 YFSETQ. The germline V and J ends were trimmed by 0 bases and 1 base, with 5 bases remaining between them. The CDR3 nucleotides read TGCGCCAGCAGCTTGGGGCAGTCTGGAAACACCATATATTTT. Translating it yields CASSLGQSGNTIYF.

The rearrangement joins TRBV7-2 to TRBJ1-1, with TRBD1 matching over 7 bases. The trim removed 5 bases at V and 0 bases at J, leaving 3 bases unmatched. The length of the CDR3 is 14 residues. The germline gives CDR1 SGHTA, CDR2 FQGNSA. The CDR3 loop reads CASSPDRVNTEAFF. The CDR3 DNA reads TGTGCCAGCAGCCCCGACAGGGTGAACACTGAAGCTTTCTTT.

The chain has TRBV7-8 and TRBJ2-7, with D possibly TRBD2 on 6 matching bases. Per the germline V gene, CDR1 is SGHVS and CDR2 is FQNEAQ. Between the trimmed V and J ends, which lost 7 bases and 0 bases, there was a span of 16 bases. CDR3 size: 15 residues. CDR3 DNA: TGTGCCAGCAATTTGGGGACTTCTAGCTCCTACGAGCAGTACTTC. It codes for CASNLGTSSSYEQYF.

This clone was seen a handful of times. CDR3 sequence (DNA): TGTGCCAGTAACCACGGCGGGGACTATGGCTACACCTTC. It translates to CASNHGGDYGYTF. The chain carries TRBV28 and TRBJ1-2, with unresolved D. Trimming cost V 9 bases and J 3 bases, with 14 bases left between them. The CDR3 runs 13 residues. Germline V gives CDR1 MDHEN, CDR2 SYDVKM.

The chain recombines TRBV5-4 with TRBJ2-3; perhaps TRBD2 as D (5 bases). V lost 4 bases, J lost 5 bases, and 20 bases lay in between. This CDR3 has 16 residues. CDR1 is SGHNT and CDR2 is YYREEE in the germline V gene (reference sequence). As DNA, the CDR3 is TGTGCCAGCAGCGGCGGTAGCGCCGGTGGGAAAGATACGCAGTATTTT. Its protein is CASSGGSAGGKDTQYF.